This entry concerns a single T cell receptor (beta chain). The antigen remains undetermined. The junction differs from germline at one of its ends, possibly a read error. Without any cell sorting, about 20-31 mg of bulk tissue yielded co-extracted RNA and DNA. The CDR3 runs to 15 residues. These data belong to a study of tumor-infiltrating lymphocytes in primary liver carcinoma. Study overall: Tumor staging was T1-T3 N0M0; sizes spanned roughly 4.2 to 10 cm across.

Production of TCR beta cDNA used around 500 ng total RNA together with a constant-region primer. Employing slightly modified ARM-PCR, three nested multiplex PCR rounds were run, and these gave rise to the TCR beta libraries. TRBV1-TRBV30 forward primers paired with a C-beta reverse primer drove the first two PCR rounds, about 11 cycles each. MiXCR, applied by TCRdb to the multiplex PCR reads, yields one record per CDR3 protein. This table holds 50,000 to 60,000 distinct CDR3 sequences, about 80% found once. Points from the study as a whole: Tumor region pairs outstripped tumor-adjacent and tumor-blood pairs in overlap. The 250 largest clones made up significantly more of tumor than blood repertoires (p = 0.039).

V is TRBV12-3 or TRBV12-4 and J is TRBJ2-5, with unresolved D. The TCR was taken from a man aged 40-49 years with primary liver carcinoma and hepatitis B virus infection. Sequencing was carried out using liver tumor tissue from sampling region 5. The subset: tumor region T5, tumor centre. This chain's CDR3 is CASSFSPALKETQYF. The CDR3 bases are TGCGCCAGCAGTTTTTCTCCGGCACTAAAAGAGACCCAGTACTTC.